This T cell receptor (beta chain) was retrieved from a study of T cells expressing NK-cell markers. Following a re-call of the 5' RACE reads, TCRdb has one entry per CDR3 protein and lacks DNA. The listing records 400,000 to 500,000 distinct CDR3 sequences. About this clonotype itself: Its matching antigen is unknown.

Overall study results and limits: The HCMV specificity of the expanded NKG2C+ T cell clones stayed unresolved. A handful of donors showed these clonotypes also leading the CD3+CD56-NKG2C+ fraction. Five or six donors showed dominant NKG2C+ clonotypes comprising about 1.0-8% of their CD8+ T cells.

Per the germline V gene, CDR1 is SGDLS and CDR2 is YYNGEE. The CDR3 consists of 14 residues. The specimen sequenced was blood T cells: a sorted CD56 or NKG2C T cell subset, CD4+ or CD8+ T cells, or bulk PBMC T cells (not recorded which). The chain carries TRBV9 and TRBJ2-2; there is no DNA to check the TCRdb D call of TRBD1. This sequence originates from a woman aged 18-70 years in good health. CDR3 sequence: CASSVGARTGELFF.